Each of the 18 T cell receptor beta chains below was sequenced from the same sample in a study of cytomegalovirus exposure and HLA in healthy donors. This PCR relied on a set of 60 Vbeta primers and 13 Jbeta primers. The method was immunoSEQ multiplex PCR; TCRdb's version includes in-frame clones alone and lacks a portion of them. The sample has 130,000 or so clones, under 85% seen once. The sequencing input was PBMCs. These receptors came from a young man in good health and CMV-seronegative.

This sequence joins TRBV27 and TRBJ1-6; TRBD1 might be the D (5 bases). Germline CDR1 is MNHEY and CDR2 is SMNVEV (reference sequence). The CDR3 loop spans 13 amino acids. The V gene lost 3 bases and the J gene lost 8 bases, with 8 bases spanning the gap. The CDR3 sequence is CASSLGRDSPLHF. The CDR3 nucleotides are TGTGCCAGCAGTTTGGGGCGCGATTCACCCCTCCACTTT.

For the CDR3, the DNA is TGTGCCAGCAGCTTAGCGGGCAGTCACACTGAAGCTTTCTTT. Amino acid sequence: CASSLAGSHTEAFF. V is TRBV7-2 and J is TRBJ1-1; D call uncertain. Germline V gene lookup returns CDR1 SGHTA and CDR2 FQGNSA. The CDR3 is 14 residues long. Trimming took off 0 bases at V and 3 bases at J, with 8 bases between the two ends.

The V call is TRBV5-1, the J call TRBJ2-5, with 7 bases aligning to TRBD2. The closer fit of TRBJ2-7 to the DNA end suggests the J call may be wrong. Germline V lookup: CDR1 SGHRS, CDR2 YFSETQ. This CDR3 has 13 residues. The CDR3 DNA is TGCGCCAGCAGCTTGGCGCCGGGGGGCGAGCAGTACTTC. Residues: CASSLAPGGEQYF.

The V and J genes are TRBV6-1 and TRBJ1-5, with 8 bases fitting TRBD1. The CDR3 sequence is 15 residues long. Germline-derived CDR1 and CDR2 are MNHNS and SASEGT. Trimming cost V 11 bases and J 0 bases; bases outside gene matches: 9. For the CDR3, the DNA is TGTGCCGCCTCGACAGGGGTCTATAGCAATCAGCCCCAGCATTTT. It specifies CAASTGVYSNQPQHF.

The V call is TRBV6-5, the J call TRBJ2-2; TRBD1 matches 10 bases. The CDR3 covers 15 residues. The J segment lost 6 bases and the V segment lost 7 bases, leaving 8 bases of the junction unmatched. CDR1 and CDR2 from the germline V gene are MNHEY and SVGAGI. DNA for the CDR3: TGTGCCAGCACCCCAGACAGGGGGCGAGCCGGGGAGCTGTTTTTT. Translating gives CASTPDRGRAGELFF.

This clone was observed a single time. The CDR3 region is CASSPGLAGSEQYF. The CDR3 DNA follows: TGTGCCAGCAGCCCCGGGCTAGCGGGTTCCGAGCAGTACTTC. The genes are TRBV7-9 and TRBJ2-7, with TRBD2 matching over 8 bases. The CDR3 is made up of 14 amino acids. Unmatched junction bases numbered 9, after V lost 5 bases and J lost 6 bases. Germline loops: CDR1 SEHNR, CDR2 FQNEAQ (reference sequence). The complete variable domain, with remaining parts taken from reference TRBV7-9 and TRBJ2-7, reads DTGVSQNPRHKITKRGQNVTFRCDPISEHNRLYWYRQTLGQGPEFLTYFQNEAQLEKSRLLSDRFSAERPKGSFSTLEIQRTEQGDSAMYLCASSPGLAGSEQYFGPGTRLTVT.

The CDR3 DNA sequence: TGTGCCAGCAGTGAAGAACAGGGGAAAACAATTGAAGCTTTCTTT. It specifies CASSEEQGKTIEAFF. The chain joins TRBV2 to TRBJ1-1; 7 bases fit TRBD1. The CDR3 loop spans 15 amino acids. V gave up 1 base and J gave up 7 bases; unmatched junction bases: 9. The germline V gene has CDR1 SNHLY and CDR2 FYNNEI.

J is TRBJ2-1 and V is TRBV6-1; D is possibly TRBD2 (5 bases). The V end lost 7 bases, the J end lost 0 bases, and 13 bases lay between the germline ends. This CDR3 comprises 15 residues. In germline, CDR1 is MNHNS, CDR2 SASEGT. The CDR3 DNA is TGTGCCAGCACTAGACTGGGGAGCTCCTACAATGAGCAGTTCTTC. Translating it yields CASTRLGSSYNEQFF.

CDR3 DNA: TGTGCCAGCAGCGAACGACTCACCGGGGAGCTGTTTTTT. Protein: CASSERLTGELFF. This sequence joins TRBV7-9 and TRBJ2-2; D gene uncertain. This CDR3 is 13 amino acids long. The germline CDR1 and CDR2 sequences are SEHNR and FQNEAQ (reference sequence). Trimming removed 5 bases from V and 4 bases from J, with 8 bases in between.

The DNA of the CDR3 is TGTGCCAGCAGTGAGATGATGACTCCCTACGAGCAGTACTTC. Encoded protein: CASSEMMTPYEQYF. This chain uses TRBV25-1 with TRBJ2-7; no reliable D call. The CDR3 is made up of 14 amino acids. Germline assignment: CDR1 MGHDK and CDR2 SYGVNS. The V gene lost 3 bases and the J gene lost 2 bases, with 11 bases spanning the gap.

The chain links TRBV5-1 to TRBJ2-1; 10 bases are a match to TRBD2. CDR1 and CDR2 from the germline V gene are SGHRS and YFSETQ. This CDR3 comprises 15 residues. V shed 1 base and J 5 bases; nucleotides not matched to a gene: 3. CDR3 sequence reads: CASSLTLAGDNEQFF. CDR3 coding DNA: TGCGCCAGCAGCTTGACCCTAGCGGGGGACAATGAGCAGTTCTTC.

J is TRBJ1-2 and V is TRBV30; 7 bases agree with TRBD1. This CDR3 is 14 amino acids long. Unmatched junction bases numbered 9, after V lost 5 bases and J lost 3 bases. From germline, CDR1 is GTSNPN and CDR2 SVGIG (reference sequence). The CDR3 DNA is TGTGCCTGGGTTAACAGGGGAACTTACTATGGCTACACCTTC. As protein: CAWVNRGTYYGYTF.

CDR3 sequence: CASSEEEGMNTEAFF. In DNA form, the CDR3 reads TGTGCCAGCAGCGAAGAGGAGGGGATGAACACTGAAGCTTTCTTT. The rearrangement joins TRBV9 to TRBJ1-1, with D possibly matching TRBD1 (5 bases). Germline loops: CDR1 SGDLS, CDR2 YYNGEE. This CDR3 has 15 residues. V shed 3 bases and J shed 0 bases, with 12 bases lying between them. Combining the CDR3 with reference TRBV9 and TRBJ1-1 gives the whole variable domain DSGVTQTPKHLITATGQRVTLRCSPRSGDLSVYWYQQSLDQGLQFLIQYYNGEERAKGNILERFSAQQFPDLHSELNLSSLELGDSALYFCASSEEEGMNTEAFFGQGTRLTVV.

This chain uses TRBV4-3 with TRBJ2-6; TRBD1 matches at 10 bases. Losses at the gene ends were 4 bases for V and 0 bases for J; bases not matched to a gene: 3. This CDR3 has 17 amino acids. Per the germline V gene, CDR1 is LGHNA and CDR2 is YSLEER. The CDR3 reads CASSLGTGVSGANVLTF. The CDR3 DNA follows: TGCGCCAGCAGCCTGGGGACAGGGGTCTCTGGGGCCAACGTCCTGACTTTC.

The V call is TRBV7-2, the J call TRBJ2-2; D possibly corresponds to TRBD2 (5 bases). CDR3 size: 15 residues. Germline CDR1 SGHTA, CDR2 FQGNSA. Trimming pared 5 bases from V and 4 bases from J, leaving 14 bases between. The DNA of the CDR3 is TGTGCCAGCAGCCACCGGGATCCTTCCACCGGGGAGCTGTTTTTT. Encoded protein: CASSHRDPSTGELFF.

The rearrangement joins TRBV6-5 to TRBJ2-7; the match to TRBD2 covers 8 bases. Unmatched junction bases numbered 9, after V lost 0 bases and J lost 11 bases. CDR1 is MNHEY, CDR2 SVGAGI, per germline. The length of the CDR3 is 14 residues. The CDR3 DNA reads as TGTGCCAGCAGTTACTCGATTGGGGGAGCGGGGGAGTACTTC. Protein: CASSYSIGGAGEYF.

The chain recombines TRBV29-1 with TRBJ1-1, with unresolved D. The CDR3 is made up of 13 amino acids. Trimming took off 3 bases at V and 1 base at J, with 9 bases between the two ends. CDR1 is SQVTM, CDR2 ANQGSEA, per germline. CDR3 loop: CSVDRHRNTEAFF. For the CDR3, the DNA is TGCAGCGTTGACAGACACCGGAACACTGAAGCTTTCTTT.

The chain combines TRBV5-1 with TRBJ2-1; 11 positions agree with TRBD2. After removal of 5 bases from V and 5 bases from J, the junction contained 6 bases not matched to a gene. CDR3 length: 15 residues. CDR1 is SGHRS and CDR2 is YFSETQ in the germline V gene. The CDR3 DNA reads as TGCGCCAGCAGATCACTAGCGGGAGCCCACAATGAGCAGTTCTTC. It yields the protein CASRSLAGAHNEQFF.